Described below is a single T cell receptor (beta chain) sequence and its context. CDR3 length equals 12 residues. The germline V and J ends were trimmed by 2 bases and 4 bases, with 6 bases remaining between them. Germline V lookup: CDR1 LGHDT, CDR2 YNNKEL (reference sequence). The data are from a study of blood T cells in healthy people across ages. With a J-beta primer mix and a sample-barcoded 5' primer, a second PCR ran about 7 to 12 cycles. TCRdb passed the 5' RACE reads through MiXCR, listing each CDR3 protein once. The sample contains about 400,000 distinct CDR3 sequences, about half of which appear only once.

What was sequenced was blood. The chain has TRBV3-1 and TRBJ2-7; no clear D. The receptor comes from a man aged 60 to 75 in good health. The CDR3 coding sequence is TGTGCCAGCAGCCAACCCGGGTACGAGCAGTACTTC. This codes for CASSQPGYEQYF.